This entry lists 20 T cell receptor beta chains sequenced from one sample in a study of cytomegalovirus exposure and HLA in healthy donors. Both 60 Vbeta primers and 13 Jbeta primers went into the PCR. The assay was immunoSEQ multiplex PCR, and TCRdb's table has in-frame clones only and misses some. Of some 96,000 clones detected, roughly 80% appear once; the ten largest clones hold around 0.76%. The sequenced material came from PBMCs. All receptors derive from a woman aged 55-75 years in good health and CMV-seronegative.

V and J are TRBV5-4 and TRBJ1-5; D is ambiguous. V was trimmed by 0 bases and J by 4 bases, leaving 5 bases between them. Germline V gives CDR1 SGHNT, CDR2 YYREEE (reference sequence). CDR3 size: 13 residues. The CDR3 is CASSLDNNQPQHF. The CDR3 nucleotides are TGTGCCAGCAGCTTGGACAATAATCAGCCCCAGCATTTT.

This clone came up a few times. The chain recombines TRBV12-5 with TRBJ2-2; possible D gene TRBD1, 6 bases. Deletions cut 0 bases from V and 2 bases from J, with 10 bases between. Germline V gene data show CDR1 as LGHNT and CDR2 as FRNRAP. The CDR3 is made up of 16 amino acids. The DNA for the CDR3 is TGTGCTAGTGGTTTGGTATGGGGACAAAACACCGGGGAGCTGTTTTTT. Translating gives CASGLVWGQNTGELFF.

V and J are TRBV5-1 and TRBJ2-7, with D perhaps TRBD2 (6 bases). Germline V gene data show CDR1 as SGHRS and CDR2 as YFSETQ. Trimming removed 0 bases from V and 0 bases from J, with 13 bases in between. The CDR3 covers 16 residues. The CDR3 DNA is TGCGCCAGCAGCTTGGGGGTCGGGAGCCCCTCCTACGAGCAGTACTTC. Translated, it gives CASSLGVGSPSYEQYF.

The CDR3 sequence: CASSPQIGSGELFF. CDR3 nucleotides: TGTGCCAGCAGCCCACAAATAGGGAGCGGGGAGCTGTTTTTT. The rearrangement joins TRBV9 to TRBJ2-2; perhaps TRBD2 as D (5 bases). The CDR3 totals 14 residues. Trimming took off 4 bases at V and 7 bases at J, with 14 bases between the two ends. CDR1 and CDR2 from the germline V gene are SGDLS and YYNGEE. The full variable domain, its missing parts supplied by reference TRBV9 and TRBJ2-2, is DSGVTQTPKHLITATGQRVTLRCSPRSGDLSVYWYQQSLDQGLQFLIQYYNGEERAKGNILERFSAQQFPDLHSELNLSSLELGDSALYFCASSPQIGSGELFFGEGSRLTVL.

This clone has just a few counts. The CDR3 DNA sequence: TGTGCCAGCAGTTACGGCCCGAACACCGGGGAGCTGTTTTTT. It translates to CASSYGPNTGELFF. V is TRBV6-5 and J is TRBJ2-2; D unclear. Germline CDR1 reads MNHEY; CDR2 reads SVGAGI. Trimming shortened V by 2 bases and J by 0 bases, and 4 bases separated the two germline ends. The CDR3 has 14 amino acids.

This clone was seen a single time. The J gene is TRBJ2-5, the V gene TRBV25-1; 9 nucleotides agree with TRBD1. This CDR3 contains 17 residues. V trimming: 4 bases; J trimming: 4 bases; junction bases outside the gene matches: 13. Germline values: CDR1 MGHDK, CDR2 SYGVNS. The CDR3 DNA reads TGTGCCAGCAGTGGGGGGGGCAGGGGACAGGGTGGAGAGACCCAGTACTTC. Translation: CASSGGGRGQGGETQYF.

The chain uses TRBV4-2 and TRBJ2-3, with TRBD1 matching 8 bases. From germline, CDR1 is LGHNA and CDR2 YNFKEQ. V lost 3 bases, J lost 4 bases, and 6 bases stayed unmatched. The CDR3 extends over 15 amino acids. The CDR3 nucleotides read TGTGCCAGCAGCCAGACAGGGGCGTTAGCAGATACGCAGTATTTT. Its protein is CASSQTGALADTQYF.

J is TRBJ2-2 and V is TRBV5-4; 12 bases agree with TRBD2. CDR3 length: 15 amino acids. Looked up from germline, CDR1 is SGHNT and CDR2 is YYREEE (reference sequence). V was clipped by 4 bases and J by 4 bases; unmatched bases: 2. The CDR3 reads CASSRTSGTTGELFF. The CDR3 bases are TGTGCCAGCAGCCGGACTAGCGGGACCACCGGGGAGCTGTTTTTT.

This clone was detected a few times. V usage is TRBV6-6 and J usage is TRBJ1-1; no definite D call. The length of the CDR3 is 14 residues. Germline CDR1 reads MNHNY; CDR2 reads SVGAGI (reference sequence). Trimming pared 6 bases from V and 1 base from J, leaving 12 bases between. DNA for the CDR3: TGTGCCAGCAGCCAACAGCGGGAGAACACTGAAGCTTTCTTT. Its translation: CASSQQRENTEAFF.

V gene TRBV5-6 combines with J gene TRBJ2-1; the match to TRBD1 covers 9 bases. The V gene end was trimmed by 4 bases and the J gene end by 7 bases; junction bases not matched to a gene: 9. This CDR3 is 15 amino acids long. Germline assignment: CDR1 SGHDT and CDR2 YYEEEE. CDR3 sequence: CASSQGTGSVNEQFF. In DNA form, the CDR3 reads TGTGCCAGCAGCCAAGGGACAGGGAGCGTAAATGAGCAGTTCTTC.

This clone appeared a few times. The chain couples TRBV5-6 to TRBJ1-1, with unresolved D. Trimming took off 0 bases at V and 8 bases at J, with 8 bases between the two ends. The CDR3 consists of 12 residues. Germline CDR1 reads SGHDT; CDR2 reads YYEEEE. Written as DNA, the CDR3 is TGTGCCAGCAGCTTGGCCAGTACAGAAGCTTTCTTT. It is translated as CASSLASTEAFF.

CDR3 DNA: TGTGCCAGTAGACTTGGACGAGGGAGCTCCTACGAGCAGTACTTC. Protein: CASRLGRGSSYEQYF. The V and J genes are TRBV19 and TRBJ2-7, with D perhaps matching TRBD2 (5 bases). V dropped 6 bases and J dropped 0 bases, with 15 bases sitting between them. Germline CDR1 and CDR2: LNHDA and SQIVND (reference sequence). This CDR3 is built from 15 residues.

The CDR3 region is CASSVGGLAGSYEQYF. In DNA form, the CDR3 reads TGTGCCAGCAGCGTAGGCGGACTAGCGGGCTCCTACGAGCAGTACTTC. J is TRBJ2-7 and V is TRBV9; the match to TRBD2 covers 11 bases. This CDR3 is 16 amino acids long. Trimming took 0 bases from V and 0 from J; bases not matched to a gene: 2. Germline CDR1 SGDLS, CDR2 YYNGEE.

J is TRBJ1-5 and V is TRBV28; the match to TRBD1 covers 9 bases. The trim removed 7 bases at V and 4 bases at J, leaving 8 bases unmatched. Germline V gene sequence: CDR1 MDHEN, CDR2 SYDVKM. CDR3 length: 15 amino acids. The CDR3 region has the DNA TGTGCCAGCAAAGGGGGGACAGGGACGAATCAGCCCCAGCATTTT. Its translation is CASKGGTGTNQPQHF.

This clone was seen more than once but under ten times. The gene calls are TRBV9 and TRBJ1-3, with 7 bases fitting TRBD1. Germline V lookup: CDR1 SGDLS, CDR2 YYNGEE. There are 17 residues in the CDR3. The V gene end was trimmed by 2 bases and the J gene end by 0 bases; junction bases not matched to a gene: 8. The CDR3 here is CASSVLDRASSGNTIYF. Here the CDR3 DNA reads TGTGCCAGCAGCGTGCTAGACAGGGCCTCCTCTGGAAACACCATATATTTT.

This chain connects TRBV7-9 to TRBJ2-3, with 9 positions matching TRBD2. The trim removed 0 bases at V and 2 bases at J, leaving 3 bases unmatched. The CDR3 is 16 residues long. The V gene's germline CDR1 is SEHNR and CDR2 FQNEAQ (reference sequence). The CDR3, as DNA: TGTGCCAGCAGCTTAGCCCTAGCGGGATCCACAGATACGCAGTATTTT. Translation: CASSLALAGSTDTQYF.

The genes are TRBV5-6 and TRBJ2-5; TRBD1 matches at 7 bases. The CDR3 is 15 residues long. The germline CDR1 and CDR2 sequences are SGHDT and YYEEEE. V lost 2 bases and J lost 7; bases outside the gene matches: 11. CDR3: CASSLAGTAAGTQYF. The CDR3, as DNA: TGTGCCAGCAGCTTAGCTGGGACAGCCGCCGGGACCCAGTACTTC.

The V gene is TRBV19, the J gene TRBJ1-2, with 7 bases aligning to TRBD1. This CDR3 is built from 15 residues. Looked up from germline, CDR1 is LNHDA and CDR2 is SQIVND (reference sequence). V lost 4 bases to trimming and J lost 4 bases; unmatched junction nucleotides: 9. CDR3 nucleotides: TGTGCCAGTAGTAACCGGGACAGCCTTTTCTATGGCTACACCTTC. Translating gives CASSNRDSLFYGYTF.

This clone came up once. The gene calls are TRBV28 and TRBJ1-3; TRBD1 might be the D (5 bases). CDR3 size: 14 residues. Looked up from germline, CDR1 is MDHEN and CDR2 is SYDVKM. Trimming removed 7 bases at V and 0 bases at J, with 10 bases between. The CDR3 DNA sequence: TGTGCCAGCACCTCGACAGTCTCTGGAAACACCATATATTTT. Amino acid sequence: CASTSTVSGNTIYF.

The rearrangement links TRBV6-6 to TRBJ2-5; D might be TRBD2 (6 bases). The CDR3 contains 11 residues. The V end lost 2 bases, the J end lost 14 bases, and 12 bases lay between the germline ends. Germline V gene lookup returns CDR1 MNHNY and CDR2 SVGAGI (reference sequence). The CDR3 DNA reads TGTGCCAGCAGTTACACTAGCCTAGCTTACTTC. Translation gives CASSYTSLAYF.